This T cell receptor beta chain came from a study of blood T cell repertoires in COVID-19. This CDR3 comprises 14 residues. Trimming removed 7 bases from V and 4 bases from J; junction bases left unmatched: 8. Germline V gene sequence: CDR1 LNHDA, CDR2 SQIVND (reference sequence). This table comes from immunoSEQ multiplex PCR, and its TCRdb copy is limited to in-frame clones, with some not included. The table shows around 200,000 clones, with roughly nine tenths occurring only once. This receptor was taken from a woman aged 45 to 65 with acute or convalescent COVID-19. This chain joins TRBV19 and TRBJ2-3; TRBD2 aligns across 7 bases. The sample consisted of peripheral blood. Written as DNA, the CDR3 is TGTGCCAGTAAAGGCGGGAGAGGCCCAGATACGCAGTATTTT. This gives the protein CASKGGRGPDTQYF.